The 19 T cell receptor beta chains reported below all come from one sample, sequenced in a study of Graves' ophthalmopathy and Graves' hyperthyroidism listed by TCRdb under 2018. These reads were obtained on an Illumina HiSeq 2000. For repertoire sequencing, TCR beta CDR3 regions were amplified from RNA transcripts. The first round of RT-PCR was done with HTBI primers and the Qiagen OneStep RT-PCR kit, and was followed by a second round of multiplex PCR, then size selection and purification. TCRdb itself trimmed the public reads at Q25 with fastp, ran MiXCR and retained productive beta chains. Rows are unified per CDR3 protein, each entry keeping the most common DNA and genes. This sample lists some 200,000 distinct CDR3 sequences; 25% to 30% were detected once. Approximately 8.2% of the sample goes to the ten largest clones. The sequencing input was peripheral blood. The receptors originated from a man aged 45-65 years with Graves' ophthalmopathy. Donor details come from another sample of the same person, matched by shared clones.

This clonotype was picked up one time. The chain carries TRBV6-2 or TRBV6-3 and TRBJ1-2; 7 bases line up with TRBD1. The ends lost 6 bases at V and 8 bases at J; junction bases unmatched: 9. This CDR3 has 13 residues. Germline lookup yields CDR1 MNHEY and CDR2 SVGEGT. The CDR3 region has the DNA TGTGCCAGCAGCCCTAGACAGGGTCTCGGCTACACCTTC. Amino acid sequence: CASSPRQGLGYTF.

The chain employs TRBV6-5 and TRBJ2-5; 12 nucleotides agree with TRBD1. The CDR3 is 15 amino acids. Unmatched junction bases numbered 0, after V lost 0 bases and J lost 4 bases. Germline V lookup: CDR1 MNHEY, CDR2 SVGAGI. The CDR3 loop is CASSYSGQGAETQYF. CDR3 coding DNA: TGTGCCAGCAGTTACTCGGGACAGGGGGCAGAGACCCAGTACTTC.

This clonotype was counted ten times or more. The CDR3 nucleotides are TGTGCCAGCAGTTCCCCAGGGGGGGCCGGGGAGCAGTACTTC. Residues: CASSSPGGAGEQYF. The chain couples TRBV28 to TRBJ2-7; perhaps D is TRBD1 or TRBD2 (7 bases each). The V end lost 4 bases, the J end lost 7 bases, and 17 bases lay between the germline ends. There are 14 residues in the CDR3. CDR1 is MDHEN, CDR2 SYDVKM, per germline.

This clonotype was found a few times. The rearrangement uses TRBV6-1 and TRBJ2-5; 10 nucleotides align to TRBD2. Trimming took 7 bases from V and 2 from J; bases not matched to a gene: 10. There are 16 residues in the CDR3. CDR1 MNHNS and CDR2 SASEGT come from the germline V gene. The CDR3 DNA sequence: TGTGCCAGCACGACCAAGCGGGGGGGCCTTCAAGAGACCCAGTACTTC. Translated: CASTTKRGGLQETQYF.

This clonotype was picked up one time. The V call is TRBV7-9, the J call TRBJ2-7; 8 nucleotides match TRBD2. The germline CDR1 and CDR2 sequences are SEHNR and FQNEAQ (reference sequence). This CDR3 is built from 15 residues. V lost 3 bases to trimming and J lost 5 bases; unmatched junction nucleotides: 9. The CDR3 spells CASSLSAGAFHEQYF. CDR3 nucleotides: TGTGCCAGCAGCTTGTCAGCGGGAGCTTTCCACGAGCAGTACTTC. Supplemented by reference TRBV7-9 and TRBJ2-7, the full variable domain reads DTGVSQNPRHKITKRGQNVTFRCDPISEHNRLYWYRQTLGQGPEFLTYFQNEAQLEKSRLLSDRFSAERPKGSFSTLEIQRTEQGDSAMYLCASSLSAGAFHEQYFGPGTRLTVT.

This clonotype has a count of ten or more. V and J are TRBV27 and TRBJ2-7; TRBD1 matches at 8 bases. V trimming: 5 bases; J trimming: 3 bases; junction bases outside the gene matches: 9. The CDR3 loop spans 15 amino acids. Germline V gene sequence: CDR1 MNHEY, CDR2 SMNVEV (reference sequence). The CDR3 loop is CASSPRQGIVYEQYF. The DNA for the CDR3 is TGTGCCAGCAGTCCGAGACAGGGGATCGTCTACGAGCAGTACTTC.

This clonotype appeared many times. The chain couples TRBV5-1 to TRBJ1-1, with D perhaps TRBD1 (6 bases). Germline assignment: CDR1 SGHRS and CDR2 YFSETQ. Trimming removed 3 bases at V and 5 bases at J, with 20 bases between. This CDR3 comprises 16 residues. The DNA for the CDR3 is TGCGCCAGCAGCTGGGCCCCGGGCAGGGGAAGTACTGAAGCTTTCTTT. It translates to CASSWAPGRGSTEAFF.

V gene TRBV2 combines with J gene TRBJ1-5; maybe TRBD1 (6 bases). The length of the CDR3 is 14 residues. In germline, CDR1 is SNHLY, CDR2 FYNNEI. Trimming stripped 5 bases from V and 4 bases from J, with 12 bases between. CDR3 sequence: CASSRDTANQPQHF. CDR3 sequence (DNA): TGTGCCAGCAGTCGGGACACGGCGAATCAGCCCCAGCATTTT.

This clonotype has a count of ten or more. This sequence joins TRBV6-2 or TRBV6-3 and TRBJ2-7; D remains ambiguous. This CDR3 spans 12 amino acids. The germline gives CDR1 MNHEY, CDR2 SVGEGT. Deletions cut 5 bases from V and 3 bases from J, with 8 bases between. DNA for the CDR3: TGTGCCAGCAGTGCAAACAACTACGAGCAGTACTTC. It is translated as CASSANNYEQYF.

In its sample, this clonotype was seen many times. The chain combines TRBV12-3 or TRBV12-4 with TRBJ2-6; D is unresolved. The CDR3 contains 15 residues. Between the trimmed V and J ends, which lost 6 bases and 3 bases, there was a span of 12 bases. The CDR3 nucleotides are TGTGCCAGCAGCCCGTTAGGTGTTGGGGCCAACGTCCTGACTTTC. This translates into CASSPLGVGANVLTF.

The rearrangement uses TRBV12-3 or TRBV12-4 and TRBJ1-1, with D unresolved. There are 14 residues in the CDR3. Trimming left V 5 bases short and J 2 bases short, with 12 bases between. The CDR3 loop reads CASSLVPRNTEAFF. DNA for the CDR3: TGTGCCAGCAGTCTGGTACCGCGTAACACTGAAGCTTTCTTT.

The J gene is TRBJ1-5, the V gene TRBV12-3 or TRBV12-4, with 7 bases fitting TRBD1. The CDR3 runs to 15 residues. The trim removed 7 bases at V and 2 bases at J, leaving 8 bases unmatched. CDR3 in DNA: TGTGCCAGCACCCTGACAGGGAGAGGCAATCAGCCCCAGCATTTT. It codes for CASTLTGRGNQPQHF.

The CDR3 bases are TGTGCCAGCAGAAATCAGGGAAACACTGAAGCTTTCTTT. Translated, it gives CASRNQGNTEAFF. V is TRBV28 and J is TRBJ1-1; possible D gene TRBD1, 5 bases. V was pared by 6 bases and J by 2 bases, with 10 bases between. This CDR3 has 13 residues. Germline V gene sequence: CDR1 MDHEN, CDR2 SYDVKM. The variable domain in full, with the rest retrieved from reference TRBV28 and TRBJ1-1, is DVKVTQSSRYLVKRTGEKVFLECVQDMDHENMFWYRQDPGLGLRLIYFSYDVKMKEKGDIPEGYSVSREKKERFSLILESASTNQTSMYLCASRNQGNTEAFFGQGTRLTVV.

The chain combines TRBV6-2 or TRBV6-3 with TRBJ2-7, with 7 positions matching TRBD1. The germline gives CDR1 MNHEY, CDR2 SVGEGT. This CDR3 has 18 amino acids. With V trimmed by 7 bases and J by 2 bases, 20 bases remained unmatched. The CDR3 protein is CASKLTGFSPGPAYEQYF. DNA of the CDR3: TGTGCCAGCAAACTGACAGGGTTCTCTCCGGGACCTGCCTACGAGCAGTACTTC.

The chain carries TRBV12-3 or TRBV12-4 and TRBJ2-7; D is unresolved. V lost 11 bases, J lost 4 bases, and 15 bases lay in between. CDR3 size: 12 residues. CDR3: CASGGSPYEQYF. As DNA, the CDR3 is TGTGCCTCGGGTGGCAGTCCGTACGAGCAGTACTTC.

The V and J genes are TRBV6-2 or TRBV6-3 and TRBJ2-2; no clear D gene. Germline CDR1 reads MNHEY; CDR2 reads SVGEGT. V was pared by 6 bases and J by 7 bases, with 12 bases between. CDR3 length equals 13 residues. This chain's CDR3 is CASRAVGYGELFF. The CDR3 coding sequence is TGTGCCAGCAGGGCCGTGGGTTACGGGGAGCTGTTTTTT.

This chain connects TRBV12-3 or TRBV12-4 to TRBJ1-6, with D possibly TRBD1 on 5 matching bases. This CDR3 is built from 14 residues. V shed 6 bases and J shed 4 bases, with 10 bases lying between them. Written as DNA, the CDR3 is TGTGCCAGCAGGTGGGGGACGTATAATTCACCCCTCCACTTT. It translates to CASRWGTYNSPLHF.

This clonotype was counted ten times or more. CDR3 in amino acids: CASSEPERYGYTF. CDR3 nucleotides: TGTGCCAGCAGTGAACCCGAGCGGTATGGCTACACCTTC. The chain links TRBV6-1 to TRBJ1-2; D not certain. CDR1 and CDR2 (germline): MNHNS, SASEGT. The CDR3 is 13 residues long. V was clipped by 2 bases and J by 5 bases, with 9 bases between them.

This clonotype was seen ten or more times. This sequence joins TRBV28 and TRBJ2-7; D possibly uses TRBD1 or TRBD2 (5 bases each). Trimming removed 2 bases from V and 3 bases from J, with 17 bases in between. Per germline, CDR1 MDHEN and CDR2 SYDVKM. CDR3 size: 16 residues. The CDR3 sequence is CASSLPSSRDGYEQYF. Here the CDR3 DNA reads TGTGCCAGCAGTTTACCATCCTCCCGGGACGGCTACGAGCAGTACTTC.